Listed below are T cell receptor beta chains from one sample, sequenced in a study of regulatory T cells in long-lasting Graves disease. MiXCR was run by TCRdb on the multiplex PCR reads, yielding one entry per CDR3 protein. The table shows 410,000 or so distinct CDR3 sequences, with about 16% occurring only once. This same sample was also part of a study on T cells in Graves' hyperthyroidism and ophthalmopathy.

Sequenced material: peripheral blood mononuclear cells (PBMCs), taken at new diagnosis, from a patient treated with antithyroid drugs. The receptors originated from a woman aged 30 to 39 with Graves disease. Both conserved end residues are part of each CDR3. A D gene is named only where the DNA matches it firmly. Some rows mark clone size as missing; the rest say once, few, many or name a class of expanded clone.

abundance | j_gene | d_gene | v_gene | CDR3nt | CDR3aa
NA | TRBJ2-3 | NA | TRBV27 | TGTGCCAGCAGTCTACAGGGAAGTAGGGCAGATACGCAGTATTTT | CASSLQGSRADTQYF
NA | TRBJ1-1 | NA | TRBV6-2/TRBV6-3 | TGTGCCTGCAGTTACTCGGGGGGCTTGAGCACTGAAGCTTTCTTT | CACSYSGGLSTEAFF
many | TRBJ2-5 | TRBD2 | TRBV6-1 | TGTGCCAGCAGTGAAGCTAGCGGGAGGGCCGAGACCCAGTACTTC | CASSEASGRAETQYF
many | TRBJ2-3 | NA | TRBV7-9 | TGTGCCACCTCTAGGGGATCCACAGATACGCAGTATTTT | CATSRGSTDTQYF
many | TRBJ2-5 | TRBD2 | TRBV12-3/TRBV12-4 | TGTGCCAGCAGTTTTCAGACTAGCGGGAGCCAAGAGACCCAGTACTTC | CASSFQTSGSQETQYF
many | TRBJ1-2 | TRBD1 | TRBV20-1 | TGCAGTGCCCTCAACATGGACAGGGGAATTCAGGGCTATGGCTACACCTTC | CSALNMDRGIQGYGYTF
many | TRBJ2-5 | TRBD2 | TRBV20-1 | TGCAGTGCTCCCGCCCGACTAGCGGGAGAAGAGACCCAGTACTTC | CSAPARLAGEETQYF
few | TRBJ2-7 | NA | TRBV14 | TGTGCCAGCAGCCAAGATCACGGTGGGGAGCAGTACTTC | CASSQDHGGEQYF
many | TRBJ2-1 | NA | TRBV20-1 | TGCAGTGTTGGGACCACTACCCCGAGCTCCTACAATGAGCAGTTCTTC | CSVGTTTPSSYNEQFF
NA | TRBJ1-2 | TRBD1 | TRBV6-1 | TGTGCCAGCAGTCGCATCTTCCCCGGGACAGGGGCGCTCGGCACTGGCTACACCTTC | CASSRIFPGTGALGTGYTF
NA | TRBJ2-2 | NA | TRBV20-1 | TGCAGTGCTCCATTGGTGCTGTTTTTT | CSAPLVLFF
many | TRBJ1-2 | NA | TRBV6-1 | TGTGCCAGCAGTGAAGAGGAAGGGGGTTACAGTGGCTACACCTTC | CASSEEEGGYSGYTF
NA | TRBJ2-1 | NA | TRBV7-2 | TGTGCCAGCAGCTTAGAAGGACGGTGGAGTGAGCAGTTCTTC | CASSLEGRWSEQFF